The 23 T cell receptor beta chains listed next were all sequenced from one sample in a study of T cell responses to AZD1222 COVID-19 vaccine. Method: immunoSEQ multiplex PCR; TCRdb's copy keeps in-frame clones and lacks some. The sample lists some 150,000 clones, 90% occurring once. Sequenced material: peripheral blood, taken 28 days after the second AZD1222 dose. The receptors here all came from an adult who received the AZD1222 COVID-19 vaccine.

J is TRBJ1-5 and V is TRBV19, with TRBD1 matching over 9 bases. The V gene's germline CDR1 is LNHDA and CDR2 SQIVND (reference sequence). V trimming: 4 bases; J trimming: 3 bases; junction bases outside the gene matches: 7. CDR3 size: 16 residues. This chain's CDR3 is CASSTRTGAANQPQHF. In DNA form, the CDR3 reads TGTGCCAGTAGTACACGGACAGGGGCTGCCAATCAGCCCCAGCATTTT. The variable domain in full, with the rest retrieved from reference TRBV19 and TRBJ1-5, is DGGITQSPKYLFRKEGQNVTLSCEQNLNHDAMYWYRQDPGQGLRLIYYSQIVNDFQKGDIAEGYSVSREKKESFPLTVTSAQKNPTAFYLCASSTRTGAANQPQHFGDGTRLSIL.

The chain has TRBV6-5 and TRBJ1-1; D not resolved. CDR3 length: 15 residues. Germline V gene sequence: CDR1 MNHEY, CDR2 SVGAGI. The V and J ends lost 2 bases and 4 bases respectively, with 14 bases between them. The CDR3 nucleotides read TGTGCCAGCAGTTACGGGTCAGCCGGAGTCACTGAAGCTTTCTTT. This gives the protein CASSYGSAGVTEAFF.

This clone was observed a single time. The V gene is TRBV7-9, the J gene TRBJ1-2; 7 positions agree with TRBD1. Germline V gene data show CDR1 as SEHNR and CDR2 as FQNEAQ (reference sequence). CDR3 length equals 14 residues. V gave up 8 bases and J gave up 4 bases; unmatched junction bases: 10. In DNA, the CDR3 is TGTGCCAGCGGAGCAGGGGGATCCTCCTATGGCTACACCTTC. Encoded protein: CASGAGGSSYGYTF.

The CDR3 DNA is TGCGCCAGCAGACCCGGACAGAACACTGAAGCTTTCTTT. This sequence encodes CASRPGQNTEAFF. The V gene is TRBV5-1, the J gene TRBJ1-1, with a possible D match to TRBD1 (5 bases). Trimming removed 5 bases at V and 1 base at J, with 9 bases between. Germline CDR1 reads SGHRS; CDR2 reads YFSETQ. This CDR3 is built from 13 residues.

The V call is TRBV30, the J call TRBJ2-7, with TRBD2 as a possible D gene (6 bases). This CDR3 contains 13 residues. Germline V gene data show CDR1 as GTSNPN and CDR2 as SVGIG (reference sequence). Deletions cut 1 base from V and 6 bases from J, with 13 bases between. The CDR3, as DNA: TGTGCCTGGAGTGGGAGGGCCGGCGCCGAGCAGTACTTC. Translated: CAWSGRAGAEQYF.

CDR3 amino acids: CASRRAKNTEAFF. CDR3 sequence (DNA): TGTGCCAGCCGCCGGGCAAAGAACACTGAAGCTTTCTTT. The J gene is TRBJ1-1, the V gene TRBV19; D is unclear. CDR1 LNHDA and CDR2 SQIVND come from the germline V gene (reference sequence). The V end lost 9 bases, the J end lost 1 base, and 12 bases lay between the germline ends. The CDR3 covers 13 residues.

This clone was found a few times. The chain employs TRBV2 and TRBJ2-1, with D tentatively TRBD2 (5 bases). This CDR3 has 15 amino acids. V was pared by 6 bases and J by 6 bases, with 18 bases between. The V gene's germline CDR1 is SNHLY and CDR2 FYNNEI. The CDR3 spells CASSGLLLDGNEQFF. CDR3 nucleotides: TGTGCCAGCAGCGGACTGCTACTAGACGGCAATGAGCAGTTCTTC.

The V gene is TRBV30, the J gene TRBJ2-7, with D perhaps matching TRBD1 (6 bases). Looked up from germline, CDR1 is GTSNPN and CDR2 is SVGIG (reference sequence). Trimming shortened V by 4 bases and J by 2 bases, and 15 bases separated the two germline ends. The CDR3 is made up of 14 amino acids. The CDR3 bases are TGTGCCTGGAAGGATCCAGGGGCGGCCTACGAGCAGTACTTC. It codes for CAWKDPGAAYEQYF.

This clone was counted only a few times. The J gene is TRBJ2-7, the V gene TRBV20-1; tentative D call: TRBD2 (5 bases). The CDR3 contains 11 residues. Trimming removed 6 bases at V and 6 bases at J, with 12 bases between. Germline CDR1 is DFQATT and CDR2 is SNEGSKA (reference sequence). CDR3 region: CSAWGAPEQYF. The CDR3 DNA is TGCAGTGCGTGGGGAGCCCCCGAGCAGTACTTC.

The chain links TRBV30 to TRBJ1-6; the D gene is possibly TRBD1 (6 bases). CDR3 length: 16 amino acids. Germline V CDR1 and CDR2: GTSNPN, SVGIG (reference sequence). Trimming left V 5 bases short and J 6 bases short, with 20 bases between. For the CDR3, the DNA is TGTGCCTGGGGGATTGGGGGCAGGATGTCTAATTCACCCCTCCACTTT. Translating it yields CAWGIGGRMSNSPLHF.

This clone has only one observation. CDR3 DNA sequence: TGCGCCAGCAGTGACTCCGGGACCTCCTACGAGCAGTACTTC. Its protein is CASSDSGTSYEQYF. This chain joins TRBV10-1 and TRBJ2-7; D possibly uses TRBD1 or TRBD2 (5 bases each). The ends were cut back, 3 bases at V and 0 bases at J, with 9 bases in the middle. The CDR3 length is 14 residues. Germline V gene lookup returns CDR1 WNHNN and CDR2 SYGVQD (reference sequence).

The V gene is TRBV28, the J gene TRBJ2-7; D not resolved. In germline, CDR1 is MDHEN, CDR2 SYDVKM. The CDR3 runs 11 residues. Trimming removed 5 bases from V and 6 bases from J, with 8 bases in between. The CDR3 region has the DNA TGTGCCAGCAGTCCAGGCGCCGAGCAGTACTTC. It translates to CASSPGAEQYF.

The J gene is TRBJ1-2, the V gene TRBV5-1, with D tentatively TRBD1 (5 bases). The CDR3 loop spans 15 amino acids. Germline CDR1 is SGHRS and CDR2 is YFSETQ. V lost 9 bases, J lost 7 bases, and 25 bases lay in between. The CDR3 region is CATQRGAGGDGGYTF. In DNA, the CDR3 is TGCGCCACCCAGAGGGGAGCCGGTGGTGACGGTGGCTACACCTTC.

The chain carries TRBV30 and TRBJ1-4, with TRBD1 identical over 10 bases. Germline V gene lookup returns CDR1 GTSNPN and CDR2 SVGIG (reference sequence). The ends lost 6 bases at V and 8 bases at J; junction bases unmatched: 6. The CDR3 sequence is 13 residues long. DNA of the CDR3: TGTGCCTGCTACGGGACAGGGGACGAAAAACTGTTTTTT. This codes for CACYGTGDEKLFF.

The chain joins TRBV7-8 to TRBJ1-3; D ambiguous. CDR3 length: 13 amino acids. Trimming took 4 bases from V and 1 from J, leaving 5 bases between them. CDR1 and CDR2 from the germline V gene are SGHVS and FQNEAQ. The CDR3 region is CASSYLSGNTIYF. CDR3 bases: TGTGCCAGCAGCTACCTTTCTGGAAACACCATATATTTT. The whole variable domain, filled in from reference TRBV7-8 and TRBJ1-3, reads GAGVSQSPRYKVAKRGQDVALRCDPISGHVSLFWYQQALGQGPEFLTYFQNEAQLDKSGLPSDRFFAERPEGSVSTLKIQRTQQEDSAVYLCASSYLSGNTIYFGEGSWLTVV.

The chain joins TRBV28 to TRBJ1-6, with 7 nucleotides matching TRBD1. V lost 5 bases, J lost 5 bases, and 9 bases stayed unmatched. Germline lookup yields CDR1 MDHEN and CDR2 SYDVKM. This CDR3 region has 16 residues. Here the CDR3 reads CASSPLAGGDNSPLHF. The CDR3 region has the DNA TGTGCCAGCAGTCCACTAGCAGGGGGGGATAATTCACCCCTCCACTTT.

CDR3 DNA sequence: TGCAGTGCTAGTCGACAGGGCGAGCGACAGCCCCAGCATTTT. Translating it yields CSASRQGERQPQHF. This rearrangement joins TRBV20-1 to TRBJ1-5, with 7 bases fitting TRBD1. J gave up 7 bases and V 3 bases, and 9 bases lay outside the gene matches. In germline, CDR1 is DFQATT, CDR2 SNEGSKA (reference sequence). The CDR3 has 14 residues.

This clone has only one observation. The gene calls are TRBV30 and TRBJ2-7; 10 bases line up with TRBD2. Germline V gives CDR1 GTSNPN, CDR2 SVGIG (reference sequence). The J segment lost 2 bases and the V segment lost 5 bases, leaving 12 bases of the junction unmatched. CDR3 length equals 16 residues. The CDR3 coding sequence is TGTGCCTGGCTATCTAGCGGGGGTCCTACAACCTACGAGCAGTACTTC. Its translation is CAWLSSGGPTTYEQYF.

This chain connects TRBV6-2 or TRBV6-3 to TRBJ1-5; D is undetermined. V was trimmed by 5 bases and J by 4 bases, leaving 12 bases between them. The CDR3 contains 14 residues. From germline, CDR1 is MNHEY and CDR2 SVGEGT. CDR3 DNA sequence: TGTGCCAGCAGTACGGGTGGAAATAATCAGCCCCAGCATTTT. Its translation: CASSTGGNNQPQHF.

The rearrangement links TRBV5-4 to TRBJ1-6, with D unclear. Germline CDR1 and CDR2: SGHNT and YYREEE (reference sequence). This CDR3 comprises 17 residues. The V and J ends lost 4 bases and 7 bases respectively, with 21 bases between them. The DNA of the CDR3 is TGTGCCAGCAGCGAGAGAGGGCGGGCCGAAAGGAATTCACCCCTCCACTTT. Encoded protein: CASSERGRAERNSPLHF.

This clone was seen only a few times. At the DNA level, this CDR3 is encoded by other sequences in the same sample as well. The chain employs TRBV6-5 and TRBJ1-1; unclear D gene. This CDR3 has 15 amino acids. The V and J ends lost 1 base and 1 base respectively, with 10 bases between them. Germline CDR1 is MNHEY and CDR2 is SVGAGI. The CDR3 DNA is TGTGCCAGCAGTTACTTCAAAGGGCCGAACACTGAAGCTTTCTTT. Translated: CASSYFKGPNTEAFF.

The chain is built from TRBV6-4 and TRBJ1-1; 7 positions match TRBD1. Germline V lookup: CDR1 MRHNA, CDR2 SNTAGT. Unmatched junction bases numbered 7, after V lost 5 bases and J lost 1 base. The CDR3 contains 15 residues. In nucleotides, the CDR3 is TGTGCCAGCAGTCCAAACAGGGGCAGGAACACTGAAGCTTTCTTT. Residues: CASSPNRGRNTEAFF.

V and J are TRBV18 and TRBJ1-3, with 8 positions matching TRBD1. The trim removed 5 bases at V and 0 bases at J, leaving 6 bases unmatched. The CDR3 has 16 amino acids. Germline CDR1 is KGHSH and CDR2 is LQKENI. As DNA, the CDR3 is TGTGCCAGCTCATCCCGCGGACAGGGCTCTGGAAACACCATATATTTT. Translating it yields CASSSRGQGSGNTIYF.